Listed here are 13 T cell receptor beta chains from one sample, sequenced in a study of T cell changes during pregnancy in multiple sclerosis (dated by TCRdb to between 2018 and 2021). Library construction relied on the immunoSEQ multiplex PCR assay. TCRdb carries this immuneACCESS record with in-frame sequences only. Its versions omit some clonotypes, under half of them owing to an unresolved V gene in the studies checked, with the rest unexplained. This sample gives 40,000 to 50,000 clones in total; roughly 95% of them show up just once. The biggest ten clones account for 3.5% to 5% of the sample. This specimen consisted of CD8+ T cells from peripheral blood mononuclear cells, obtained after pregnancy. The source of these receptors is a female donor with multiple sclerosis, enrolled in a pregnancy study.

This clone is a singleton in its sample. Other nucleotide sequences from this sample produce the same CDR3. The J gene is TRBJ2-7, the V gene TRBV7-6, with 10 bases aligning to TRBD1. The CDR3 is 14 amino acids. The germline CDR1 and CDR2 sequences are SGHVS and FNYEAQ. Trimming cost V 4 bases and J 3 bases; bases outside gene matches: 3. The CDR3 is CASSYRDRGYEQYF. The CDR3 region has the DNA TGTGCCAGCAGCTACCGGGACAGGGGCTACGAGCAGTACTTC.

The chain carries TRBV27 and TRBJ2-6; no clear D. The CDR3 runs to 14 residues. V was trimmed by 8 bases and J by 0 bases, leaving 8 bases between them. Germline V gene sequence: CDR1 MNHEY, CDR2 SMNVEV (reference sequence). In DNA form, the CDR3 reads TGTGCCAGCGGTATTAGCTCTGGGGCCAACGTCCTGACTTTC. This gives the protein CASGISSGANVLTF. The full variable domain, completed using reference TRBV27 and TRBJ2-6, is EAQVTQNPRYLITVTGKKLTVTCSQNMNHEYMSWYRQDPGLGLRQIYYSMNVEVTDKGDVPEGYKVSRKEKRNFPLILESPSPNQTSLYFCASGISSGANVLTFGAGSRLTVL.

V is TRBV27 and J is TRBJ1-1; TRBD1 aligns across 7 bases. Germline V CDR1 and CDR2: MNHEY, SMNVEV (reference sequence). After removal of 0 bases from V and 5 bases from J, the junction contained 3 bases not matched to a gene. There are 14 residues in the CDR3. The CDR3 nucleotides are TGTGCCAGCAGTTTATCTCAGGGGGTGACTGAAGCTTTCTTT. This sequence encodes CASSLSQGVTEAFF.

The V call is TRBV19, the J call TRBJ2-2; 10 bases fit TRBD1. The CDR3 runs to 17 residues. Per the germline V gene, CDR1 is LNHDA and CDR2 is SQIVND (reference sequence). With V trimmed by 4 bases and J by 5 bases, 10 bases remained unmatched. In nucleotides, the CDR3 is TGTGCCAGTAGTACGGACCGGGACAGGGGTTGGACCGGGGAGCTGTTTTTT. Amino acids: CASSTDRDRGWTGELFF.

This chain connects TRBV15 to TRBJ1-1, with a tentative D call TRBD1 (5 bases). Germline V lookup: CDR1 LNHNV, CDR2 YYDKDF (reference sequence). Trimming cost V 5 bases and J 7 bases, with 8 bases left between them. The CDR3 spans 11 residues. The CDR3 bases are TGTGCCACCAGCCGACAGAATGAAGCTTTCTTT. Protein product: CATSRQNEAFF.

The gene calls are TRBV15 and TRBJ1-5; 9 nucleotides line up with TRBD1. Per the germline V gene, CDR1 is LNHNV and CDR2 is YYDKDF (reference sequence). The CDR3 runs 16 residues. Trimming cost V 0 bases and J 4 bases; bases outside gene matches: 4. CDR3 DNA sequence: TGTGCCACCAGCAGAGATCGGGGACAGGGAAATCAGCCCCAGCATTTT. Amino acid sequence: CATSRDRGQGNQPQHF.

The chain joins TRBV5-5 to TRBJ2-7; D not certain. CDR1 and CDR2 from the germline V gene are SGHKS and YYEKEE (reference sequence). CDR3 length: 15 amino acids. V was pared by 0 bases and J by 3 bases, with 13 bases between. This CDR3 is CASSLVGSGDYEQYF. Written as DNA, the CDR3 is TGTGCCAGCAGCTTGGTAGGCAGTGGAGACTACGAGCAGTACTTC. The full variable domain, rest sourced from reference TRBV5-5 and TRBJ2-7, is DAGVTQSPTHLIKTRGQQVTLRCSPISGHKSVSWYQQVLGQGPQFIFQYYEKEERGRGNFPDRFSARQFPNYSSELNVNALLLGDSALYLCASSLVGSGDYEQYFGPGTRLTVT.

V and J are TRBV5-4 and TRBJ1-6; 8 bases map to TRBD1. The CDR3 length is 14 residues. Germline V gene sequence: CDR1 SGHNT, CDR2 YYREEE (reference sequence). With V trimmed by 0 bases and J by 10 bases, 3 bases remained unmatched. The CDR3 here is CASSLGRGRSPLHF. The CDR3 DNA reads TGTGCCAGCAGCTTGGGCAGGGGGCGATCACCCCTCCACTTT.

The chain couples TRBV11-2 to TRBJ1-4; 8 bases agree with TRBD1. Losses at the gene ends were 2 bases for V and 8 bases for J; bases not matched to a gene: 10. Germline V CDR1 and CDR2: SGHAT, FQNNGV. The CDR3 runs 16 residues. The CDR3 bases are TGTGCCAGCAGCTTATCCGGGACAGGCCACCTCGAAAAACTGTTTTTT. It is translated as CASSLSGTGHLEKLFF.

This clone was observed once. The chain recombines TRBV30 with TRBJ2-7; weak D call: TRBD2 (5 bases). V was cut by 5 bases and J by 2 bases, with 13 bases left in between. The CDR3 covers 13 residues. The germline V gene encodes CDR1 GTSNPN and CDR2 SVGIG (reference sequence). The CDR3 spells CAWRPDGAYEQYF. In nucleotides, the CDR3 is TGTGCCTGGCGACCGGACGGGGCCTACGAGCAGTACTTC.

This sequence joins TRBV9 and TRBJ2-1; 12 bases align to TRBD2. The CDR3 covers 21 residues. Germline V gene sequence: CDR1 SGDLS, CDR2 YYNGEE. Trimming removed 0 bases from V and 0 bases from J; junction bases left unmatched: 13. The DNA of the CDR3 is TGTGCCAGCAGCGTAGCTTGGACTAGCGGGACGGATTCTCCCTCCTACAATGAGCAGTTCTTC. Its protein product is CASSVAWTSGTDSPSYNEQFF. Drawing the rest from reference TRBV9 and TRBJ2-1, the complete variable domain is DSGVTQTPKHLITATGQRVTLRCSPRSGDLSVYWYQQSLDQGLQFLIQYYNGEERAKGNILERFSAQQFPDLHSELNLSSLELGDSALYFCASSVAWTSGTDSPSYNEQFFGPGTRLTVL.

The chain has TRBV6-1 and TRBJ2-7; 7 bases line up with TRBD2. The CDR3 loop spans 15 amino acids. J was trimmed by 2 bases and V by 0 bases; bases with no gene match: 4. The germline gives CDR1 MNHNS, CDR2 SASEGT. The CDR3 here is CASSEATSEAYEQYF. In nucleotides, the CDR3 is TGTGCCAGCAGTGAAGCAACTAGCGAGGCCTACGAGCAGTACTTC.

This clone is a singleton in its sample. CDR3 sequence: CASSRTSGSSQTQYF. CDR3 sequence (DNA): TGTGCCAGCAGTCGGACTAGCGGGAGTTCACAGACCCAGTACTTC. V is TRBV6-5 and J is TRBJ2-5; the match to TRBD2 covers 13 bases. The J segment lost 6 bases and the V segment lost 5 bases, leaving 6 bases of the junction unmatched. The CDR3 sequence is 15 residues long. Germline-derived CDR1 and CDR2 are MNHEY and SVGAGI.